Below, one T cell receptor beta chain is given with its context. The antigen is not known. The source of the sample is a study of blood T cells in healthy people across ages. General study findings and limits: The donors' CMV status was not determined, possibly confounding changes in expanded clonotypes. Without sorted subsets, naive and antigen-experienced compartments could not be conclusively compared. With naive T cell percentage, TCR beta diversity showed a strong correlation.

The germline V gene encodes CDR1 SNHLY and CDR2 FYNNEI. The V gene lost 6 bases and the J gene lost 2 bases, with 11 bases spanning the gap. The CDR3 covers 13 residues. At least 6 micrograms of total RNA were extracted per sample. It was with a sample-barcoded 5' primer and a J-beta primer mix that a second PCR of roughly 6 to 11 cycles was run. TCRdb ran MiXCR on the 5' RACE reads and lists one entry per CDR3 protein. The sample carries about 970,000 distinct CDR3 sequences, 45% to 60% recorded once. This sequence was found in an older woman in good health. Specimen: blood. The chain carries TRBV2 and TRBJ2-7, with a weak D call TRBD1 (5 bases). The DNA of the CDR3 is TGTGCCAGCAGCGAACAGGTCGCCTACGAGCAGTACTTC. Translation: CASSEQVAYEQYF.